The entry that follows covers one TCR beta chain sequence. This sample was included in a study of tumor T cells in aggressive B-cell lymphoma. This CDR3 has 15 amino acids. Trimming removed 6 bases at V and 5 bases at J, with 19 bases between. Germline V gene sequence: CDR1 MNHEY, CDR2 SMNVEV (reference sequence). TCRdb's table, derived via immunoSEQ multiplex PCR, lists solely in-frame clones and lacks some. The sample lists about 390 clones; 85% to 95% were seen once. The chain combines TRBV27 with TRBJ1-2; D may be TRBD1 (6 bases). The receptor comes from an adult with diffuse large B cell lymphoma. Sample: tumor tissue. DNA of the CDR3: TGTGCCAGCAGGGCGAGCATGACAGGCATATATGGCTACACCTTC. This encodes CASRASMTGIYGYTF.